Detailed here is one T cell receptor (beta chain). Its antigen is currently not known. Base qualities were left out, and no much larger clone turns up one base away. This entry is derived from a study of cytomegalovirus exposure and HLA in healthy donors (dated by TCRdb to the late 2010s). Notes on the research overall: According to a later analysis, the approximately 120 validation repertoires were produced on the same platform as the 700 or so repertoires of the first cohort. Along with the approximately 620-subject first cohort, a separate validation cohort of more than 90 different subjects was used. The study was designed to test whether signatures of past pathogen exposure could be identified by cataloging public T cell receptors. High-throughput TCR immunosequencing, statistical association of individual TCRs with disease status, and machine learning were combined to predict cytomegalovirus infection status.

Counted from cysteine to phenylalanine, this CDR3 has 15 amino acids. Of all the DNA, just the CDR3 is kept, 45 bases in frame from base 1. CDR1 MNHNY and CDR2 SVGAGI were looked up in the germline V gene (reference sequence). V is clipped by 2 bases and J by 4 bases, and the sequence between their germline boundaries is 13 bases long. To prepare the library, the immunoSEQ multiplex PCR assay was applied. The original methods were these. A statistical classification framework was built to diagnose cytomegalovirus status from the catalog of TCR beta chain sequences. TCRdb took over this immuneACCESS table, retaining in-frame rearrangements with V and J assigned. Such tables are incomplete; in checked studies, under half of the missing clones stem from an unresolved V gene, and the remainder is unexplained. V, J and clone size derive from that table, while D and trimming were established from the DNA sequence. The sample data list over 150,000 clones, and 80% to 85% of these were observed just once. The top ten clones comprise approximately 2.9% of the sample.

The donors belonged to the validation cohort of around 120 subjects, which was separate from the roughly 670-subject first cohort. General findings and caveats noted by the study authors: A later analysis found that TCRs clustered in the first cohort also tended to co-occur in the 95 to 150 validation repertoires, with 94% of cluster scores above 0. In both the original and validation cohorts, the classifier was reported to diagnose cytomegalovirus status with high specificity and sensitivity. In vitro tests confirmed that a few of the cytomegalovirus-associated TCR beta chains recognize cytomegalovirus antigens. All 120 repertoires were used to score co-occurrence in the validation cohort in a later analysis, because that analysis had no HLA typing for the cohort. Across donors, most TCR sequences were observed very rarely, whereas some public TCRs were present in many individuals. In the study, 150 to 200 TCR beta chains were listed as associated with cytomegalovirus. It was suggested by the authors that the approach could potentially be generalized to other disease states and immunological phenotypes.

The sequence came from a woman younger than 35 in good health and CMV-seropositive. The chain couples TRBV6-6 to TRBJ2-3, and perhaps TRBD2 as D gene, on 5 matching bases. The sequenced sample was PBMCs. The DNA is TGTGCCAGCAGTTACGATCTCGTGCGGGCAGATACGCAGTATTTT. Its protein reads: CASSYDLVRADTQYF.